These 29 T cell receptor beta chains share one sample of origin, sequenced in a study of T cells in Graves' hyperthyroidism and ophthalmopathy. RNA transcripts gave rise to amplified TCR beta CDR3 regions. The HTBI primer set was used in a first-round RT-PCR of the TCR CDR3. TCRdb independently ran MiXCR on the multiplex PCR reads; one entry per CDR3 protein. The top ten hold over 11% of the sample, which has 450,000 to 600,000 distinct CDR3 sequences, approximately 15% seen once. Sequenced: blood. These receptor sequences come from a woman in her thirties or forties with Graves' hyperthyroidism.

The chain links TRBV7-2 to TRBJ2-1; D is ambiguous. CDR1 and CDR2 from the germline V gene are SGHTA and FQGNSA. Trimming took off 1 base at V and 6 bases at J, with 10 bases between the two ends. The CDR3 consists of 14 residues. The CDR3 sequence: CASSLERVSNEQFF. The CDR3 DNA reads as TGTGCCAGCAGCTTAGAACGAGTGAGCAATGAGCAGTTCTTC.

Ten or more counts support this clonotype. This chain joins TRBV6-1 and TRBJ2-7; the D gene is possibly TRBD2 (6 bases). Germline V gene data show CDR1 as MNHNS and CDR2 as SASEGT. The CDR3 is 13 residues long. Between the trimmed V and J ends, which lost 3 bases and 3 bases, there was a span of 9 bases. Here the CDR3 DNA reads TGTGCCAGCAGTGACGCGGGATACTACGAGCAGTACTTC. Amino acids: CASSDAGYYEQYF.

This clonotype has a count of ten or more. The CDR3 DNA follows: TGCAGTGCTGACAGGGGGCCGAGCTCCTATAATTCACCCCTCCACTTT. Its translation: CSADRGPSSYNSPLHF. The chain recombines TRBV20-1 with TRBJ1-6, with TRBD1 identical over 10 bases. Germline V gives CDR1 DFQATT, CDR2 SNEGSKA (reference sequence). The CDR3 length is 16 residues. Trimming cost V 5 bases and J 0 bases; bases outside gene matches: 4.

There are many counts of this clonotype. V gene TRBV13 combines with J gene TRBJ2-1, with a weak D call TRBD2 (6 bases). Trimming shortened V by 5 bases and J by 0 bases, and 11 bases separated the two germline ends. CDR3 length: 15 residues. Per germline, CDR1 PRHDT and CDR2 FYEKMQ (reference sequence). In DNA form, the CDR3 reads TGTGCCAGCAGCCCGGGGACTCACTCCTACAATGAGCAGTTCTTC. Protein product: CASSPGTHSYNEQFF.

The V and J genes are TRBV3-1 and TRBJ2-7, with 7 bases matching TRBD2. J lost 1 base, V lost 0 bases, and 6 bases had no gene match. There are 16 residues in the CDR3. Germline CDR1 and CDR2: LGHDT and YNNKEL (reference sequence). The CDR3 loop is CASSQDGRVGSYEQYF. The CDR3 nucleotides read TGTGCCAGCAGCCAAGATGGGAGGGTAGGGTCCTACGAGCAGTACTTC.

This clonotype appeared many times. This rearrangement joins TRBV7-2 to TRBJ2-3; 11 bases are shared with TRBD2. The germline gives CDR1 SGHTA, CDR2 FQGNSA. V dropped 9 bases and J dropped 4; count of bases not matched to a gene: 3. There are 13 residues in the CDR3. CDR3 bases: TGTGCCAGTATAGCGGGAGGGGCAGATACGCAGTATTTT. This sequence encodes CASIAGGADTQYF.

This clonotype showed up many times. The gene calls are TRBV12-3 or TRBV12-4 and TRBJ2-2; no firm D call. The CDR3 loop spans 15 amino acids. Trimming took off 5 bases at V and 0 bases at J, with 10 bases between the two ends. CDR3 in amino acids: CASSEWVTNTGELFF. Written as DNA, the CDR3 is TGTGCCAGCAGTGAATGGGTTACGAACACCGGGGAGCTGTTTTTT.

The rearrangement uses TRBV20-1 and TRBJ2-3; 8 bases agree with TRBD2. This CDR3 region has 13 residues. Trimming took 3 bases from V and 7 from J; bases not matched to a gene: 6. Germline V lookup: CDR1 DFQATT, CDR2 SNEGSKA (reference sequence). CDR3 residues: CSASAGRAYTQYF. The CDR3 DNA reads as TGCAGTGCTAGTGCCGGGAGGGCGTATACGCAGTATTTT.

The chain combines TRBV28 with TRBJ1-5; no firm D call. V lost 3 bases and J lost 8, with 17 bases in between. CDR3 length: 15 amino acids. CDR1 and CDR2 (germline): MDHEN, SYDVKM. The CDR3 nucleotides read TGTGCCAGCAGTTTTAGCAGCCTTAAACCTAAGCCCCAGCATTTT. Protein: CASSFSSLKPKPQHF.

The chain couples TRBV5-1 to TRBJ1-2, with a weak D call TRBD1 (5 bases). The length of the CDR3 is 12 residues. V shed 4 bases and J shed 8 bases, with 12 bases lying between them. Germline V gene sequence: CDR1 SGHRS, CDR2 YFSETQ. This CDR3 reads CASSRGPEGYTF. The CDR3 DNA reads TGCGCCAGCAGCAGGGGACCCGAGGGCTACACCTTC.

In this sample, this clonotype turned up many times. The chain recombines TRBV12-3 or TRBV12-4 with TRBJ1-4, with D unresolved. The CDR3 covers 11 residues. The V and J ends lost 5 bases and 7 bases respectively, with 5 bases between them. In DNA, the CDR3 is TGTGCCAGCAGTAGTGGTGAAAAACTGTTTTTT. Its translation is CASSSGEKLFF.

This clonotype showed up many times. The CDR3 loop reads CASSEIAGGIEQFF. Written as DNA, the CDR3 is TGCGCCAGCAGTGAGATTGCGGGAGGGATTGAGCAGTTCTTC. The J gene is TRBJ2-1, the V gene TRBV10-1; 9 bases align to TRBD2. The germline CDR1 and CDR2 sequences are WNHNN and SYGVQD (reference sequence). The V and J ends lost 2 bases and 9 bases, in that order; junction bases with no gene match: 5. The CDR3 has 14 amino acids.

This clonotype occurred many times. The gene calls are TRBV7-8 and TRBJ2-4; 12 nucleotides match TRBD2. V was clipped by 5 bases and J by 0 bases; unmatched bases: 14. This CDR3 contains 20 residues. Per germline, CDR1 SGHVS and CDR2 FQNEAQ. As DNA, the CDR3 is TGTGCCAGCAGCCCAGGACTAGCGGGAAACACTAATCTAGCCAAAAACATTCAGTACTTC. It codes for CASSPGLAGNTNLAKNIQYF.

This clonotype was found a few times. The chain couples TRBV19 to TRBJ2-7; 8 nucleotides agree with TRBD2. The V gene's germline CDR1 is LNHDA and CDR2 SQIVND (reference sequence). The CDR3 length is 18 residues. Trimming took 6 bases from V and 1 from J; bases not matched to a gene: 17. The CDR3 coding sequence is TGTGCCAGTAGCCCCGGCCCAACGGGAGGGGAACCGTCCTACGAGCAGTACTTC. Its protein is CASSPGPTGGEPSYEQYF.

This clonotype was seen more than once but under ten times. At one boundary the junction diverges from the germline segment, which might be a read error. The V gene is TRBV20-1, the J gene TRBJ2-2, with a weak D call TRBD1 (5 bases). CDR1 and CDR2 from the germline V gene are DFQATT and SNEGSKA (reference sequence). The CDR3 is 16 amino acids. This CDR3 reads CSAMVWVRAGTRELFF. CDR3 sequence (DNA): TGCAGTGCCATGGTGTGGGTCAGGGCTGGCACCAGGGAGCTGTTTTTT.

J is TRBJ1-2 and V is TRBV4-2, with D unresolved. The V end lost 0 bases, the J end lost 4 bases, and 12 bases lay between the germline ends. The CDR3 has 15 amino acids. Per the germline V gene, CDR1 is LGHNA and CDR2 is YNFKEQ. CDR3 nucleotide sequence: TGTGCCAGCAGCCAAGATAAGGAAATGAGCTATGGCTACACCTTC. This encodes CASSQDKEMSYGYTF.

The gene calls are TRBV7-9 and TRBJ2-7; 12 bases line up with TRBD1. There are 14 residues in the CDR3. Per germline, CDR1 SEHNR and CDR2 FQNEAQ (reference sequence). The V segment lost 8 bases and the J segment 7 bases; nucleotides outside the gene matches: 9. The CDR3 DNA is TGTGCCAGCCAACAGGGACAGGGGGCTAAGGAGCAGTACTTC. This encodes CASQQGQGAKEQYF.

In its sample, this clonotype was seen many times. The chain recombines TRBV11-2 with TRBJ2-4; D tentatively fits TRBD1 or TRBD2 (6 bases each). With 1 base removed from V and 1 base from J, the gap between germline ends came to 14 bases. CDR3 length equals 17 residues. The germline CDR1 and CDR2 sequences are SGHAT and FQNNGV. Here the CDR3 reads CASSLVGGSVAKNIQYF. CDR3 coding DNA: TGTGCCAGCAGCTTAGTCGGGGGCTCGGTGGCCAAAAACATTCAGTACTTC.

This clonotype was counted ten times or more. The CDR3 nucleotides are TGTGCCAGCAGTTTAGGGGACAGAAAAAACTATGGCTACACCTTC. This gives the protein CASSLGDRKNYGYTF. The V and J genes are TRBV12-3 or TRBV12-4 and TRBJ1-2; 7 bases are shared with TRBD1. With 1 base clipped from V and 2 bases from J, the junction kept 4 bases outside the gene matches. The CDR3 runs 15 residues.

The V call is TRBV12-5, the J call TRBJ2-1; 10 bases map to TRBD1. Germline values: CDR1 LGHNT, CDR2 FRNRAP. The V and J ends lost 1 base and 4 bases, in that order; junction bases with no gene match: 4. The CDR3 spans 16 residues. Here the CDR3 DNA reads TGTGCTAGTGGTTTGGAGGGACAGGGGAAATACAATGAGCAGTTCTTC. It translates to CASGLEGQGKYNEQFF.

The rearrangement links TRBV3-1 to TRBJ1-4; 11 nucleotides agree with TRBD1. V lost 5 bases to trimming and J lost 8 bases; unmatched junction nucleotides: 10. This CDR3 is built from 16 residues. Germline CDR1 reads LGHDT; CDR2 reads YNNKEL (reference sequence). CDR3 in DNA: TGTGCCAGCAGCTCCCGACGGACAGGGGGCGGGGAAAAACTGTTTTTT. It specifies CASSSRRTGGGEKLFF.

This clonotype was found a few times. J is TRBJ1-3 and V is TRBV20-1; a weak D match, TRBD1 (5 bases). CDR3 length: 16 residues. Trimming pared 5 bases from V and 0 bases from J, leaving 17 bases between. CDR1 and CDR2 (germline): DFQATT, SNEGSKA (reference sequence). The CDR3 DNA reads as TGCAGTGCTGTAGGCACCGGGACCAACTCTGGAAACACCATATATTTT. It is translated as CSAVGTGTNSGNTIYF.

This clonotype appeared a few times. Possible read error: a much larger clone is one base away. V usage is TRBV20-1 and J usage is TRBJ2-3, with 9 bases identical to TRBD2. The junction had 10 bases not matched to a gene; V was cut back by 4 bases and J by 2 bases. The CDR3 consists of 16 residues. Germline loops: CDR1 DFQATT, CDR2 SNEGSKA (reference sequence). The CDR3 sequence: CSATGASGASTDTQYF. The CDR3 nucleotides are TGCAGTGCTACTGGGGCTAGCGGGGCCTCCACAGATACGCAGTATTTT.

This chain uses TRBV7-2 with TRBJ2-3; 11 nucleotides match TRBD2. This CDR3 comprises 14 residues. J was trimmed by 5 bases and V by 6 bases; bases with no gene match: 4. The germline gives CDR1 SGHTA, CDR2 FQGNSA. CDR3 region: CASRGLAEGDTQYF. In nucleotides, the CDR3 is TGTGCCAGCAGGGGACTAGCGGAAGGAGATACGCAGTATTTT.

This clonotype was recorded a few times. V usage is TRBV28 and J usage is TRBJ1-2; D is ambiguous. This CDR3 is 15 amino acids long. The V gene lost 2 bases and the J gene lost 4 bases, with 14 bases spanning the gap. Germline CDR1 is MDHEN and CDR2 is SYDVKM. The CDR3: CASSLLPWEVYGYTF. For the CDR3, the DNA is TGTGCCAGCAGTTTACTTCCCTGGGAGGTCTATGGCTACACCTTC.

This clonotype came up many times. V gene TRBV28 combines with J gene TRBJ2-7; 9 bases match TRBD2. CDR1 MDHEN and CDR2 SYDVKM come from the germline V gene. Trimming at V came to 6 bases and at J to 7 bases, leaving 19 bases not matched to a gene. The CDR3 is 17 amino acids. This CDR3 reads CASSLITVAGDLGEQYF. The CDR3 region has the DNA TGTGCCAGCAGCCTGATAACCGTAGCGGGAGATCTGGGGGAGCAGTACTTC.

This clonotype was picked up many times. The V and J genes are TRBV5-5 and TRBJ2-1, with D unclear. CDR3 length equals 12 residues. Trimming pared 1 base from V and 9 bases from J, leaving 8 bases between. The germline CDR1 and CDR2 sequences are SGHKS and YYEKEE (reference sequence). The CDR3 nucleotides read TGTGCCAGCAGCTTGTGGAGTAGTGAGCAGTTCTTC. This gives the protein CASSLWSSEQFF.

This clonotype came up many times. V and J are TRBV7-9 and TRBJ2-1; TRBD2 aligns across 7 bases. Germline V gene data show CDR1 as SEHNR and CDR2 as FQNEAQ (reference sequence). Trimming took 5 bases from V and 5 from J; bases not matched to a gene: 9. The CDR3 extends over 15 amino acids. The DNA of the CDR3 is TGTGCCAGCAGCCCCTTGAGGGAGGGCCACAATGAGCAGTTCTTC. This sequence encodes CASSPLREGHNEQFF.

This clonotype was detected only a few times. This sequence joins TRBV6-5 and TRBJ1-2; 8 nucleotides match TRBD1. Germline V lookup: CDR1 MNHEY, CDR2 SVGAGI. The CDR3 totals 16 residues. Unmatched junction bases numbered 9, after V lost 4 bases and J lost 2 bases. CDR3 coding DNA: TGTGCCAGCAGTTCCTCGGGACAGGCGGTGAACTATGGCTACACCTTC. It yields the protein CASSSSGQAVNYGYTF.